This T cell receptor (beta chain) was sequenced during a study of T-cell memory formation after mild COVID-19. Study-wide points: The CD4+ clones that contracted clustered mainly within CM and EM, and the CD8+ clones concentrated in EMRA. A second wave of clones peaked on day 37, and their SARS-CoV-2 specificity went unconfirmed.

A note on this clonotype: Its target is not known.

Libraries for TCRalpha and TCRbeta carried sample barcodes and unique molecular identifiers via 5'RACE. A single record per CDR3 protein comes from TCRdb applying MiXCR to the 5' RACE reads. The table lists 130,000 to 150,000 distinct CDR3 sequences, roughly 19% of them singletons. Material for sequencing was PBMCs or a T cell subset sorted from them (not recorded which). This TCR derives from an adult woman who had mild COVID-19 (a few samples of this study predate the infection). Cell type and time point are not known.

CDR3 nucleotide sequence: TGTGCCAGCAGCCAGCCCTTGGCGGGGGGGACAGATACGCAGTATTTT. Translated: CASSQPLAGGTDTQYF. The J gene is TRBJ2-3, the V gene TRBV7-3, with 9 bases fitting TRBD2. Per the germline V gene, CDR1 is SGHTA and CDR2 is FQGTGA. This CDR3 comprises 16 residues. With V trimmed by 5 bases and J by 3 bases, 9 bases remained unmatched.